The rows below give T cell receptor beta chains drawn from one sample of a study of lymphopenia after photon versus proton radiotherapy. Sequencing used immunoSEQ multiplex PCR; TCRdb keeps in-frame clones, though not all of them. The data show 150,000 to 200,000 clones, roughly nine tenths seen once. The sample was peripheral blood, taken from a patient treated with photon-based radiotherapy. The receptors were gathered from a man over 45 with gastric cancer. The CDR3 runs from the conserved cysteine through the conserved F or W. Fields, in order: clone size, V gene, J gene, D gene, CDR3 protein, CDR3 DNA. A D gene is named only where the DNA matches it firmly. Where a row states a size, it is once, few, many or the class of an expanded clone; other rows omit it.

>.|TRBV28|TRBJ1-1|.
CASSPPRREGQAFF
TGTGCCAGCAGTCCACCCCGGAGGGAGGGGCAAGCTTTCTTT
>.|TRBV30|TRBJ2-5|TRBD2
CAWRARTSIYETQYF
TGTGCCTGGAGGGCCCGGACTAGTATATATGAGACCCAGTACTTC
>.|TRBV28|TRBJ2-2|TRBD1
CASRQGALNTGELFF
TGTGCCAGTCGACAGGGGGCCTTGAACACCGGGGAGCTGTTTTTT
>.|TRBV19|TRBJ2-5|TRBD2
CASRDRLAGVMTQYF
TGTGCCAGTAGGGATCGACTAGCGGGAGTAATGACCCAGTACTTC
>.|TRBV7-7|TRBJ2-5|TRBD1
CASSNRGGETQYF
TGTGCCAGCAGCAACAGGGGCGGGGAGACCCAGTACTTC
>.|TRBV18|TRBJ1-3|TRBD1
CASSPQRGQVNTIYF
TGTGCCAGCTCACCACAGAGGGGGCAGGTGAACACCATATATTTT
>.|TRBV5-1|TRBJ1-1|TRBD1
CASSPDRAEAFF
TGCGCCAGCAGCCCCGACAGGGCTGAAGCTTTCTTT
>.|TRBV6-5|TRBJ1-1|TRBD1
CASSFWTGQDTEAFF
TGTGCCAGCAGTTTCTGGACAGGGCAGGACACTGAAGCTTTCTTT
>.|TRBV18|TRBJ2-7|.
CASSPRAGLASEQYF
TGTGCCAGCTCACCACGGGCAGGTCTGGCCAGCGAGCAGTACTTC
>.|TRBV18|TRBJ2-7|.
CASSPLIRDEQYF
TGTGCCAGCTCACCCCTAATCCGGGACGAGCAGTACTTC
>.|TRBV9|TRBJ2-1|TRBD2
CASSVASGTYNEQFF
TGTGCCAGCAGCGTAGCTAGCGGGACTTACAATGAGCAGTTCTTC
>.|TRBV10-3|TRBJ2-5|TRBD1
CAISDPGQSSETQYF
TGTGCCATCAGTGATCCGGGACAGTCCTCAGAGACCCAGTACTTC
>.|TRBV29-1|TRBJ1-1|.
CSLETTGTPNTEAFF
TGCAGCCTTGAAACTACCGGGACACCGAACACTGAAGCTTTCTTT
>.|TRBV19|TRBJ1-1|TRBD1
CASSPWDREDTEAFF
TGTGCCAGTAGTCCCTGGGACAGGGAAGACACTGAAGCTTTCTTT
>.|TRBV6-5|TRBJ1-3|.
CASSYSGPPGNTIYF
TGTGCCAGCAGTTACTCGGGCCCCCCCGGAAACACCATATATTTT
>.|TRBV7-2|TRBJ2-6|.
CASSVGGSGANVLTF
TGTGCCAGCAGCGTCGGAGGATCTGGGGCCAACGTCCTGACTTTC
>.|TRBV2|TRBJ2-1|TRBD1
CASGGQGGNEQFF
TGTGCCAGCGGGGGACAGGGAGGGAATGAGCAGTTCTTC
>.|TRBV28|TRBJ2-6|.
CASSHGGSLSGANVLTF
TGTGCCAGCAGCCATGGAGGCAGTCTATCTGGGGCCAACGTCCTGACTTTC
>.|TRBV25-1|TRBJ2-5|.
CASSGGSGAQETQYF
TGTGCCAGCAGTGGGGGTAGCGGAGCCCAAGAGACCCAGTACTTC
>.|TRBV18|TRBJ1-4|.
CASSPREGDNEKLFF
TGTGCCAGCTCACCAAGAGAAGGGGACAATGAAAAACTGTTTTTT
>few|TRBV5-6|TRBJ2-1|.
CASRLRDFLNEQFF
TGTGCCAGCAGACTCCGGGACTTCTTGAATGAGCAGTTCTTC
>once|TRBV28|TRBJ1-2|.
CASSLSYSASYGYTF
TGTGCCAGCAGTTTATCCTACTCAGCATCTTATGGCTACACCTTC
>.|TRBV6-5|TRBJ1-1|.
CASSEGQFNTEAFF
TGTGCCAGCAGTGAAGGACAGTTTAACACTGAAGCTTTCTTT
>.|TRBV27|TRBJ2-7|.
CASSFGQNYEQYF
TGTGCCAGCAGTTTTGGGCAGAACTACGAGCAGTACTTC
>.|TRBV15|TRBJ1-2|TRBD1
CATSLDRGPYGYTF
TGTGCCACCAGCCTTGACAGGGGGCCCTATGGCTACACCTTC
>.|TRBV5-4|TRBJ1-1|.
CASSLGGRETEAFF
TGTGCCAGCAGCTTGGGGGGGCGGGAGACTGAAGCTTTCTTT
>.|TRBV6-5|TRBJ2-1|TRBD2
CASRFGLAGGYYEQFF
TGTGCCAGCCGTTTCGGACTAGCGGGAGGGTACTATGAGCAGTTCTTC
>.|TRBV7-6|TRBJ2-7|TRBD1
CASSYGQGAGYEQYF
TGTGCCAGCAGCTACGGACAGGGGGCCGGTTACGAGCAGTACTTC
>.|TRBV6-5|TRBJ1-1|.
CASIGTPNTEAFF
TGTGCCAGCATCGGGACACCGAACACTGAAGCTTTCTTT
>.|TRBV7-2|TRBJ2-1|.
CASSFSSYNEQFF
TGTGCCAGCAGCTTTAGCTCCTACAATGAGCAGTTCTTC
>.|TRBV5-6|TRBJ2-7|TRBD1
CASSIGTASSYEQYF
TGTGCCAGCAGCATCGGGACAGCCAGCTCCTACGAGCAGTACTTC
>.|TRBV11-2|TRBJ2-1|.
CASSLGQNYYNEQFF
TGTGCCAGCAGCCTTGGGCAAAACTATTACAATGAGCAGTTCTTC
>.|TRBV6-6|TRBJ2-3|.
CASTSGVPTDTQYF
TGTGCCAGCACTTCGGGAGTCCCCACAGATACGCAGTATTTT
>.|TRBV27|TRBJ2-7|TRBD1
CASSGTAFYEQYF
TGTGCCAGCAGTGGGACAGCTTTCTACGAGCAGTACTTC